Included here is one T cell receptor (beta chain) sequence, with context. The CDR3 contains 17 residues. J gave up 0 bases and V 5 bases, and 2 bases lay outside the gene matches. Germline CDR1 reads MNHNY; CDR2 reads SVGAGI (reference sequence). The data derive from a study of blood T cell repertoires in COVID-19. Overall study: The samples span acute and convalescent COVID-19 from the United States, Italy and Spain. Sources were T cells, B-cell-depleted T cells, or PBMCs; the material itself was cDNA or gDNA.

Study processing details: Scientists estimated how many nucleated cells there were by amplifying reference gene primers. Assay: immunoSEQ multiplex PCR; the TCRdb copy retains only in-frame clones and omits some. V and J calls and clone size follow that table, whereas D and trimming were derived from the DNA. The sample has 150,000 to 200,000 clones; 70% to 90% are singletons. The chain recombines TRBV6-6 with TRBJ2-2, with TRBD2 matching over 14 bases. The sequenced sample was peripheral blood. The TCR originated in a human donor in a cohort sampled during active COVID-19. The DNA of the CDR3 is TGTGCCAGCAGTCGACTAGCGGGGGGGCCGAACACCGGGGAGCTGTTTTTT. As protein: CASSRLAGGPNTGELFF.